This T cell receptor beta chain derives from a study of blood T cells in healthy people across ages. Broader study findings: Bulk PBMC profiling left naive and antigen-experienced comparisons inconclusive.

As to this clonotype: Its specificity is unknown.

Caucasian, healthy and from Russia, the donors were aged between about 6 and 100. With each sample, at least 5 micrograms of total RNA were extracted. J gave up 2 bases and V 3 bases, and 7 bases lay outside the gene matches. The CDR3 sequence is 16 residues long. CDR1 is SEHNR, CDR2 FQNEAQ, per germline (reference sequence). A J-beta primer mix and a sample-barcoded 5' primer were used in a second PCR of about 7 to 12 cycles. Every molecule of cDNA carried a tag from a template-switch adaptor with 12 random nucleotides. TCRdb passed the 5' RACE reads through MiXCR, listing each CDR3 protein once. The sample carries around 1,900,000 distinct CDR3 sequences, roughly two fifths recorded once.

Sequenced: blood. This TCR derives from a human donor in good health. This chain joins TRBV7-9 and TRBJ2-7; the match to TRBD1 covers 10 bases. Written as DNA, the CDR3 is TGTGCCAGCAGCTTCTCGACCGGGACAGGGGCCTACGAGCAGTACTTC. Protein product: CASSFSTGTGAYEQYF.